A single TCR beta chain is shown here with its context. Data came from immunoSEQ multiplex PCR; TCRdb stores just in-frame clones and leaves some out. The repertoire consists of 55,000 to 80,000 clones, with about 90% occurring once and the leading ten covering 8% to 10%. This record comes from a study of T cell changes during pregnancy in multiple sclerosis. The CDR3 loop spans 15 amino acids. Trimming at V came to 4 bases and at J to 6 bases, leaving 9 bases not matched to a gene. Germline V lookup: CDR1 SGDLS, CDR2 YYNGEE. The specimen comprised peripheral blood, sampled after pregnancy. This clonotype was sampled from a female donor in good health, enrolled as a control in a pregnancy study. The chain uses TRBV9 and TRBJ2-1; 8 bases are a match to TRBD2. The chain's CDR3 is CASSPRTSPLNEQFF. CDR3 sequence (DNA): TGTGCCAGCAGCCCAAGGACTAGCCCCCTCAATGAGCAGTTCTTC.